A single sample is the source of the 26 T cell receptor beta chains below, sequenced in a study of CD8 T cells in ankylosing spondylitis. TCRdb passed the 5' RACE reads through MiXCR, listing each CDR3 protein once. The data show just over 150,000 distinct CDR3 sequences, around 16% seen once. Sequencing used blood, either unsorted or a sorted T cell fraction (not recorded which). All receptors derive from a male donor with ankylosing spondylitis or in good health (not recorded which).

In its sample, this clonotype was seen many times. The rearrangement uses TRBV12-3 or TRBV12-4 and TRBJ2-2; possible D gene TRBD2, 6 bases. V lost 7 bases and J lost 1, with 16 bases in between. The CDR3 totals 16 residues. This CDR3 is CASTPGSSGNTGELFF. CDR3 sequence (DNA): TGTGCCAGCACCCCTGGGAGTAGCGGGAACACCGGGGAGCTGTTTTTT.

As to this clonotype: The junction departs from germline at one end; a sequencing error may be responsible. CDR3 loop: CCARDSSGGGTSTDTQYF. CDR3 bases: TGCTGTGCTAGAGATAGCTCGGGAGGGGGGACCAGCACAGATACGCAGTATTTT. The rearrangement links TRBV20-1 to TRBJ2-3, with 8 bases identical to TRBD2. The germline gives CDR1 DFQATT, CDR2 SNEGSKA (reference sequence). The CDR3 has 18 residues.

The V gene is TRBV18, the J gene TRBJ2-2; D perhaps matches TRBD2 (5 bases). Germline assignment: CDR1 KGHSH and CDR2 LQKENI. Trimming shortened V by 0 bases and J by 6 bases, and 8 bases separated the two germline ends. The CDR3 runs to 14 residues. The CDR3, as DNA: TGTGCCAGCTCACCACCGCCGGGGTCCGGGGAGCTGTTTTTT. Protein product: CASSPPPGSGELFF.

This clonotype occurred once. The V gene is TRBV3-1, the J gene TRBJ2-7; D is unresolved. Trimming cost V 0 bases and J 3 bases, with 9 bases left between them. The CDR3 consists of 14 residues. The germline CDR1 and CDR2 sequences are LGHDT and YNNKEL (reference sequence). CDR3 bases: TGTGCCAGCAGCCAAGAGTACCGATACTACGAGCAGTACTTC. The encoded protein is CASSQEYRYYEQYF.

The chain has TRBV20-1 and TRBJ2-1, with TRBD2 matching over 7 bases. CDR3 size: 14 residues. Losses at the gene ends were 5 bases for V and 1 base for J; bases not matched to a gene: 5. The germline V gene encodes CDR1 DFQATT and CDR2 SNEGSKA (reference sequence). CDR3 in amino acids: CSAPIAGSYNEQFF. As DNA, the CDR3 is TGCAGTGCTCCCATAGCGGGTTCCTACAATGAGCAGTTCTTC.

This clonotype was recorded at least ten times. The rearrangement uses TRBV20-1 and TRBJ2-3; D is tentatively TRBD1 or TRBD2 (7 bases each). The CDR3 runs to 15 residues. The V gene lost 5 bases and the J gene lost 2 bases, with 17 bases spanning the gap. Germline V gene data show CDR1 as DFQATT and CDR2 as SNEGSKA (reference sequence). In DNA, the CDR3 is TGCAGTGCTCTCCCCGACAGGGACTACACAGATACGCAGTATTTT. This sequence encodes CSALPDRDYTDTQYF.

This clonotype was detected only a few times. The chain employs TRBV15 and TRBJ2-3; possibly TRBD2 for D (5 bases). The CDR3 has 14 residues. V lost 5 bases to trimming and J lost 2 bases, with 11 bases between them. The germline V gene has CDR1 LNHNV and CDR2 YYDKDF (reference sequence). Here the CDR3 reads CATSSEGTTDTQYF. In nucleotides, the CDR3 is TGTGCCACCAGCTCCGAGGGTACCACAGATACGCAGTATTTT.

This clonotype appeared many times. V is TRBV11-2 and J is TRBJ1-5, with D possibly being TRBD1 (5 bases). V was cut by 3 bases and J by 6 bases, with 9 bases left in between. Germline loops: CDR1 SGHAT, CDR2 FQNNGV. The CDR3 covers 13 residues. In DNA form, the CDR3 reads TGTGCCAGCAGCTTCTCCCAGGGTCAGCCCCAGCATTTT. Translating it yields CASSFSQGQPQHF.

This clonotype was observed at least ten times. This chain uses TRBV20-1 with TRBJ2-6; D gene unclear. Germline V gene lookup returns CDR1 DFQATT and CDR2 SNEGSKA (reference sequence). The V and J ends lost 3 bases and 0 bases respectively, with 9 bases between them. This CDR3 region has 15 residues. CDR3 nucleotides: TGCAGTGCTAGTAGGCACTTCTCTGGGGCCAACGTCCTGACTTTC. Translation gives CSASRHFSGANVLTF.

This clonotype has a handful of counts. The chain uses TRBV29-1 and TRBJ1-2; 7 bases map to TRBD1. The V and J ends lost 5 bases and 7 bases, in that order; junction bases with no gene match: 7. The CDR3 is 12 residues long. In germline, CDR1 is SQVTM, CDR2 ANQGSEA. Here the CDR3 DNA reads TGCAGCGTTTATGAGGGGGCGGCTGGCTACACCTTC. This translates into CSVYEGAAGYTF.

The sample holds many counts of this clonotype. The chain couples TRBV2 to TRBJ2-3; 11 bases align to TRBD2. Germline V gene lookup returns CDR1 SNHLY and CDR2 FYNNEI. The CDR3 is 14 residues long. The J segment lost 5 bases and the V segment lost 6 bases, leaving 4 bases of the junction unmatched. The CDR3 DNA is TGTGCCAGCAGGACTAGCGGGACGGGAGATACGCAGTATTTT. Amino acid sequence: CASRTSGTGDTQYF.

The sample holds a few counts of this clonotype. The chain couples TRBV3-1 to TRBJ1-1; D possibly corresponds to TRBD1 (5 bases). The germline V gene encodes CDR1 LGHDT and CDR2 YNNKEL (reference sequence). Trimming left V 3 bases short and J 0 bases short, with 8 bases between. The CDR3 contains 14 residues. The CDR3 DNA is TGTGCCAGCAGCCATCAGGGTTTGAACACTGAAGCTTTCTTT. Translation gives CASSHQGLNTEAFF.

The table lists this clonotype with many counts. The J gene is TRBJ2-5, the V gene TRBV3-1, with TRBD2 as a possible D gene (6 bases). The CDR3 is made up of 14 amino acids. V was shortened by 5 bases and J by 6 bases, with 16 bases between the two germline ends. Germline assignment: CDR1 LGHDT and CDR2 YNNKEL (reference sequence). The CDR3 DNA is TGTGCCAGCAGCGGAGTAGCGGTAGGAAAGACCCAGTACTTC. Protein: CASSGVAVGKTQYF.

The gene calls are TRBV20-1 and TRBJ2-1, with TRBD2 matching over 9 bases. Germline assignment: CDR1 DFQATT and CDR2 SNEGSKA (reference sequence). This CDR3 has 17 amino acids. The ends lost 0 bases at V and 7 bases at J; junction bases unmatched: 13. This CDR3 reads CSARDGLAGILLNEQFF. The CDR3, as DNA: TGCAGTGCTAGAGATGGGCTAGCGGGGATACTCCTGAATGAGCAGTTCTTC.

This chain uses TRBV2 with TRBJ2-3; possibly TRBD1 for D (5 bases). Germline V CDR1 and CDR2: SNHLY, FYNNEI. Trimming took off 3 bases at V and 1 base at J, with 14 bases between the two ends. This CDR3 is 16 amino acids long. CDR3 sequence reads: CASSDGLAGRTDTQYF. Written as DNA, the CDR3 is TGTGCCAGCAGTGACGGGCTTGCAGGGCGCACAGATACGCAGTATTTT.

There are many counts of this clonotype. The rearrangement joins TRBV7-6 to TRBJ2-1; possibly TRBD2 for D (6 bases). The germline V gene has CDR1 SGHVS and CDR2 FNYEAQ. Trimming cost V 5 bases and J 6 bases, with 17 bases left between them. The length of the CDR3 is 15 residues. The CDR3 region has the DNA TGTGCCAGCAGCGCTCTCTTCGGCGGGATCAATGAGCAGTTCTTC. Translation: CASSALFGGINEQFF.

This clonotype was recorded a few times. The chain couples TRBV6-5 to TRBJ1-4; tentative D call: TRBD1 (6 bases). The CDR3 runs to 16 residues. Germline lookup yields CDR1 MNHEY and CDR2 SVGAGI. V was shortened by 4 bases and J by 5 bases, with 17 bases between the two germline ends. The CDR3 protein is CASSSRIRDKNEKLFF. CDR3 DNA sequence: TGTGCCAGCAGTTCACGGATCCGGGACAAGAATGAAAAACTGTTTTTT.

This clonotype was seen a few times. The rearrangement joins TRBV12-3 or TRBV12-4 to TRBJ2-1; D is ambiguous. With 1 base removed from V and 0 bases from J, the gap between germline ends came to 7 bases. The CDR3 spans 15 residues. The DNA of the CDR3 is TGTGCCAGCAGTTTAGATAGAAGCTCCTACAATGAGCAGTTCTTC. Protein sequence: CASSLDRSSYNEQFF.

This clonotype was picked up many times. The CDR3, as DNA: TGCGCCAGCAGCTTACAGGTGCACTATGGCTACACCTTC. Residues: CASSLQVHYGYTF. The gene calls are TRBV5-1 and TRBJ1-2, with a weak D call TRBD1 (5 bases). This CDR3 has 13 residues. CDR1 is SGHRS, CDR2 YFSETQ, per germline. Deletions cut 2 bases from V and 3 bases from J, with 8 bases between.

A remark on this clonotype: A read error is possible here, since a much larger clone lies one base away. The gene calls are TRBV5-1 and TRBJ1-4; maybe TRBD1 (6 bases). CDR1 and CDR2 (germline): SGHRS, YFSETQ. The CDR3 is 15 amino acids. The CDR3: CASNLEIGTNEELFF. CDR3 coding DNA: TGCGCCAGCAACTTGGAGATCGGGACAAATGAAGAACTGTTTTTT.

This chain connects TRBV12-3 or TRBV12-4 to TRBJ1-1; TRBD1 agrees at 7 bases. With V trimmed by 4 bases and J by 6 bases, 5 bases remained unmatched. This CDR3 is built from 13 residues. In DNA form, the CDR3 reads TGTGCCAGCAGTTACGACAGGGTTTCTGAAGCTTTCTTT. This gives the protein CASSYDRVSEAFF.

The V and J genes are TRBV28 and TRBJ1-4; D remains unclear. The germline V gene encodes CDR1 MDHEN and CDR2 SYDVKM. V was trimmed by 3 bases and J by 5 bases, leaving 16 bases between them. CDR3 length: 16 residues. The CDR3 coding sequence is TGTGCCAGCAGTTTTCCGATGGCAGCCCCGAATGAAAAACTGTTTTTT. It encodes CASSFPMAAPNEKLFF. Using reference TRBV28 and TRBJ1-4 for the parts outside the CDR3, the full variable domain is DVKVTQSSRYLVKRTGEKVFLECVQDMDHENMFWYRQDPGLGLRLIYFSYDVKMKEKGDIPEGYSVSREKKERFSLILESASTNQTSMYLCASSFPMAAPNEKLFFGSGTQLSVL.

The chain links TRBV19 to TRBJ2-2; 13 bases align to TRBD2. This CDR3 has 19 amino acids. Germline CDR1 LNHDA, CDR2 SQIVND (reference sequence). After removal of 3 bases from V and 4 bases from J, the junction contained 11 bases not matched to a gene. The CDR3 nucleotides are TGTGCCAGTAGTATCGAACTAGCGGGAGGGCCATTGTTCACCGGGGAGCTGTTTTTT. Translated, it gives CASSIELAGGPLFTGELFF.

This clonotype was counted many times. V is TRBV27 and J is TRBJ1-2; TRBD1 might be the D (5 bases). V lost 3 bases and J 5 bases, leaving 13 bases between the germline ends. The CDR3 consists of 14 residues. From germline, CDR1 is MNHEY and CDR2 SMNVEV (reference sequence). This chain's CDR3 is CASSLGGERYGYTF. The CDR3 DNA follows: TGTGCCAGCAGTTTGGGGGGGGAGAGGTATGGCTACACCTTC.

This clonotype was counted only a few times. This chain connects TRBV3-1 to TRBJ2-7; no clear D gene. The CDR3 has 15 residues. Germline V lookup: CDR1 LGHDT, CDR2 YNNKEL (reference sequence). V lost 0 bases to trimming and J lost 6 bases, with 15 bases between them. The chain's CDR3 is CASSQDAHLKGEQYF. The CDR3 DNA reads as TGTGCCAGCAGCCAAGATGCTCACTTAAAGGGCGAGCAGTACTTC.

This clonotype was counted between two and nine times. V and J are TRBV20-1 and TRBJ2-5, with D unclear. The CDR3 has 12 amino acids. Per the germline V gene, CDR1 is DFQATT and CDR2 is SNEGSKA (reference sequence). The V gene lost 6 bases and the J gene lost 4 bases, with 12 bases spanning the gap. CDR3 sequence reads: CSAEGFSETQYF. In DNA form, the CDR3 reads TGCAGTGCCGAAGGGTTTTCAGAGACCCAGTACTTC.